The rows below give T cell receptor beta chains drawn from one sample of a study of T cells after yellow fever vaccination. A single record per CDR3 protein comes from TCRdb applying MiXCR to the 5' RACE reads. Found here are some 600,000 distinct CDR3 sequences, about a sixth of them singletons; the top ten hold approximately 15%. This specimen consisted of PBMCs, obtained less than 6 days after the first yellow fever vaccination. The receptors shown here come from a man aged 18 to 35 who received the YFV17D yellow fever vaccine. CDR3s include the opening cysteine and the closing phenylalanine or tryptophan. D genes are given only for firm matches. Size tells how often a clone was seen (once, few, many) or the class of an expanded clone, and some rows leave it out.

abundance: many; d_gene: -; v_gene: TRBV12-3/TRBV12-4; j_gene: TRBJ2-3; CDR3aa: CASSAGDTQYF; CDR3nt: TGTGCCAGCAGCGCAGGGGATACGCAGTATTTT
abundance: -; d_gene: TRBD1; v_gene: TRBV5-4; j_gene: TRBJ1-1; CDR3aa: CASSYPQGTIFF; CDR3nt: TGTGCCAGCAGCTACCCACAGGGGACAATTTTCTTT
abundance: many; d_gene: -; v_gene: TRBV12-3/TRBV12-4; j_gene: TRBJ1-2; CDR3aa: CASSLNSYYGYTF; CDR3nt: TGTGCCAGCAGTTTAAACAGTTACTATGGCTACACCTTC
abundance: few; d_gene: -; v_gene: TRBV7-6; j_gene: TRBJ1-5; CDR3aa: CASSLAPANQPQHF; CDR3nt: TGTGCCAGCAGCTTAGCGCCGGCAAATCAGCCCCAGCATTTT
abundance: -; d_gene: -; v_gene: TRBV7-9; j_gene: TRBJ2-5; CDR3aa: CASSSDDGSQETQYF; CDR3nt: TGTGCCAGCAGCTCCGACGACGGTTCCCAAGAGACCCAGTACTTC
abundance: -; d_gene: TRBD1; v_gene: TRBV4-3; j_gene: TRBJ2-7; CDR3aa: CASSQRDRAYEQYF; CDR3nt: TGCGCCAGCAGCCAAAGGGACAGGGCTTACGAGCAGTACTTC
abundance: -; d_gene: TRBD1; v_gene: TRBV6-1; j_gene: TRBJ2-1; CDR3aa: CASRSTGRLPSYNEQFF; CDR3nt: TGTGCCAGCAGGTCGACAGGGAGACTACCCTCCTACAATGAGCAGTTCTTC
abundance: few; d_gene: TRBD2; v_gene: TRBV7-9; j_gene: TRBJ2-5; CDR3aa: CASSLGRGRARETQYF; CDR3nt: TGTGCCAGCAGCTTAGGCCGGGGGAGGGCCCGAGAGACCCAGTACTTC
abundance: -; d_gene: -; v_gene: TRBV20-1; j_gene: TRBJ1-2; CDR3aa: CSARDVDPGNQNYGYTF; CDR3nt: TGCAGTGCTAGAGACGTGGACCCAGGGAATCAGAACTATGGCTACACCTTC
abundance: -; d_gene: -; v_gene: TRBV6-5; j_gene: TRBJ2-3; CDR3aa: CASSWIQGSTDTQYF; CDR3nt: TGTGCCAGCAGTTGGATACAGGGTAGCACAGATACGCAGTATTTT
abundance: few; d_gene: -; v_gene: TRBV5-1; j_gene: TRBJ2-5; CDR3aa: CASSLTTGPLQETQYF; CDR3nt: TGCGCCAGCAGCTTGACGACAGGTCCCCTCCAAGAGACCCAGTACTTC
abundance: -; d_gene: -; v_gene: TRBV20-1; j_gene: TRBJ1-1; CDR3aa: CSARRQGGTEAFF; CDR3nt: TGCAGTGCTAGACGTCAGGGAGGCACTGAAGCTTTCTTT
abundance: -; d_gene: TRBD1; v_gene: TRBV7-3; j_gene: TRBJ2-7; CDR3aa: CASSSSGTGADEQYF; CDR3nt: TGTGCCAGCAGCTCATCCGGGACAGGGGCCGACGAGCAGTACTTC
abundance: -; d_gene: TRBD1; v_gene: TRBV24-1; j_gene: TRBJ2-2; CDR3aa: CATSDQDRKGDTGELFF; CDR3nt: TGTGCCACCAGTGATCAGGACAGGAAGGGAGACACCGGGGAGCTGTTTTTT
abundance: -; d_gene: -; v_gene: TRBV18; j_gene: TRBJ2-5; CDR3aa: CASSPIGGLQETQYF; CDR3nt: TGTGCCAGCTCACCAATAGGTGGACTGCAAGAGACCCAGTACTTC
abundance: few; d_gene: -; v_gene: TRBV7-2; j_gene: TRBJ2-7; CDR3aa: CASSLSGVSSYEQYF; CDR3nt: TGTGCCAGCAGCTTATCGGGGGTAAGCTCCTACGAGCAGTACTTC
abundance: many; d_gene: -; v_gene: TRBV5-1; j_gene: TRBJ2-3; CDR3aa: CASSLAVGSTDTQYF; CDR3nt: TGCGCCAGCAGCTTGGCCGTCGGGAGCACAGATACGCAGTATTTT